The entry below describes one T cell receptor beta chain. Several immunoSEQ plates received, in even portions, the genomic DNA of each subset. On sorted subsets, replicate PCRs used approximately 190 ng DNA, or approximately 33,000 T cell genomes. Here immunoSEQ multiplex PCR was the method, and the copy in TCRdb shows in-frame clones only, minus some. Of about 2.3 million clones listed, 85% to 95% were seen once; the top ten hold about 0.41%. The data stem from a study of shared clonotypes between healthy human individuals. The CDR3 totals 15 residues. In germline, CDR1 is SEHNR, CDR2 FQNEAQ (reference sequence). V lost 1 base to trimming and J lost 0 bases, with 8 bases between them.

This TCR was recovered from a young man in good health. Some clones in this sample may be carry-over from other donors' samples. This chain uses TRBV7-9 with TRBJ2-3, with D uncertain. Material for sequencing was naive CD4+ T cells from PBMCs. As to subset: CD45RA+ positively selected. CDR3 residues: CASSLGEASTDTQYF. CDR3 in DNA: TGTGCCAGCAGCTTAGGAGAGGCAAGCACAGATACGCAGTATTTT. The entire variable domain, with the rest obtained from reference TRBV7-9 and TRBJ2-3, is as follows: DTGVSQNPRHKITKRGQNVTFRCDPISEHNRLYWYRQTLGQGPEFLTYFQNEAQLEKSRLLSDRFSAERPKGSFSTLEIQRTEQGDSAMYLCASSLGEASTDTQYFGPGTRLTVL.